This is a list of T cell receptor beta chains from one sample in a study of control samples from healthy donors and cancer patients. The method was immunoSEQ multiplex PCR; TCRdb's version includes in-frame clones alone and lacks a portion of them. Of around 160,000 clones listed, over 85% are singletons. Material: blood. These receptors were collected from a man younger than 35 in good health. Both conserved end residues are part of each CDR3. D genes are given only for firm matches. Size is stated for part of the rows, as once, few or many counts, or as a class when the clone is expanded.

once,TRBV6-2/TRBV6-3,14,.,TRBJ1-2,CASSSFQGVHGYTF,TGTGCCAGCAGCTCCTTTCAGGGTGTTCATGGCTACACCTTC
.,TRBV28,13,.,TRBJ2-6,CAGLKLGANVLTF,TGTGCCGGCCTCAAATTAGGGGCCAACGTCCTGACTTTC
.,TRBV5-1,15,.,TRBJ2-1,CASSLAGMGYNEQFF,TGCGCCAGCAGCTTGGCAGGGATGGGCTACAATGAGCAGTTCTTC
.,TRBV4-3,12,.,TRBJ2-7,CASSQDWRVQYF,TGCGCCAGCAGCCAAGATTGGAGGGTACAGTACTTC
.,TRBV6-5,16,.,TRBJ2-6,CASSYGARAGANVLTF,TGTGCCAGCAGTTACGGGGCCCGGGCCGGGGCCAACGTCCTGACTTTC
.,TRBV20-1,11,.,TRBJ2-5,CSAMEGGAQYF,TGCAGTGCCATGGAGGGGGGGGCCCAGTACTTC
.,TRBV5-4,13,TRBD2,TRBJ2-7,CASSSQRENEQYF,TGTGCCAGCAGCTCCCAGCGGGAGAACGAGCAGTACTTC
once,TRBV7-3,14,.,TRBJ2-3,CASSPGHGTDTQYF,TGTGCCAGCAGCCCGGGCCATGGGACAGATACGCAGTATTTT
once,TRBV7-8,16,TRBD1,TRBJ1-6,CASSGRGQAPNSPLHF,TGTGCCAGCAGCGGAAGAGGACAGGCCCCGAATTCACCCCTCCACTTT
.,TRBV5-1,18,.,TRBJ2-2,CASSWGTSRPIEGGELFF,TGCGCCAGCAGCTGGGGAACAAGCAGACCTATAGAGGGCGGGGAGCTGTTTTTT
.,TRBV27,14,.,TRBJ1-1,CASSLQRVHTEAFF,TGTGCCAGCAGTTTACAGAGGGTGCACACTGAAGCTTTCTTT
.,TRBV7-2,15,.,TRBJ1-1,CASSLGQGWATEAFF,TGTGCCAGCAGCTTAGGGCAGGGCTGGGCCACTGAAGCTTTCTTT
.,TRBV9,14,.,TRBJ2-3,CASSGPSPRDTQYF,TGTGCCAGCAGCGGTCCCTCCCCACGGGATACGCAGTATTTT
.,TRBV27,13,.,TRBJ1-1,CASSLAMNTEAFF,TGTGCCAGCAGTTTGGCAATGAACACTGAAGCTTTCTTT
.,TRBV6-5,14,.,TRBJ2-1,CASSYSGKYNEQFF,TGTGCCAGCAGTTACTCGGGGAAGTACAATGAGCAGTTCTTC
.,TRBV5-1,17,.,TRBJ2-5,CASSLAPPGTGAETQYF,TGCGCCAGCAGCTTGGCCCCCCCGGGTACCGGAGCAGAGACCCAGTACTTC
.,TRBV6-6,14,TRBD2,TRBJ2-1,CASSYPSGNNEQFF,TGTGCCAGCAGTTACCCGAGCGGGAACAATGAGCAGTTCTTC
.,TRBV5-1,14,.,TRBJ2-1,CASSLAPQNNEQFF,TGCGCCAGCAGCTTGGCTCCCCAAAACAATGAGCAGTTCTTC
.,TRBV11-3,13,TRBD2,TRBJ2-7,CASSLGGVYEQYF,TGTGCCAGCAGCTTGGGGGGGGTCTACGAGCAGTACTTC
.,TRBV5-1,15,.,TRBJ2-2,CASSLADSYTGELFF,TGCGCCAGCAGTCTGGCGGACTCCTACACCGGGGAGCTGTTTTTT
.,TRBV9,16,.,TRBJ2-2,CASSVAPGPVTGELFF,TGTGCCAGCAGCGTAGCCCCAGGCCCAGTGACCGGGGAGCTGTTTTTT
.,TRBV25-1,12,.,TRBJ1-2,CASTERQGGYTF,TGTGCCAGCACCGAAAGGCAAGGTGGCTACACCTTC
.,TRBV5-4,13,TRBD2,TRBJ2-3,CASAGGRTDTQYF,TGTGCCAGCGCGGGGGGACGCACAGATACGCAGTATTTT
.,TRBV27,13,.,TRBJ2-7,CASSLGKMREQYF,TGTGCCAGCAGTTTGGGGAAAATGCGAGAGCAGTACTTC
.,TRBV7-6,14,TRBD2,TRBJ2-1,CAVSTLAGVQEQFF,TGTGCAGTTAGTACCCTAGCGGGAGTACAGGAGCAGTTCTTC
.,TRBV3-1/TRBV3-2,16,.,TRBJ1-3,CASSRLTDSSGNTIYF,TGTGCCAGCAGCCGACTGACAGATAGCTCTGGAAACACCATATATTTT
.,TRBV5-1,14,TRBD1,TRBJ1-6,CASSRRDSNSPLHF,TGCGCCAGCAGCCGACGGGACAGCAATTCACCCCTCCACTTT
.,TRBV29-1,12,.,TRBJ2-7,CSVFGGSYEQYF,TGCAGCGTTTTTGGGGGCTCCTACGAGCAGTACTTC
.,TRBV6-5,15,.,TRBJ1-2,CASSREVQHLYGYTF,TGTGCCAGCAGCCGCGAAGTCCAACATCTCTATGGCTACACCTTC
.,TRBV7-3,15,.,TRBJ2-5,CASSSRHRLQETQYF,TGTGCCAGCAGCTCCCGACACCGTCTGCAAGAGACCCAGTACTTC
.,TRBV28,14,TRBD1,TRBJ1-1,CASRGDRGPTEAFF,TGTGCCAGCAGGGGCGACAGGGGCCCCACTGAAGCTTTCTTT
.,TRBV19,17,TRBD2,TRBJ2-1,CASTPSGRVEVYNEQFF,TGTGCCAGTACCCCCAGCGGGAGAGTGGAGGTGTACAATGAGCAGTTCTTC
.,TRBV15,16,.,TRBJ2-1,CATSRKKGGVNNEQFF,TGTGCCACCAGCAGAAAAAAGGGAGGAGTCAACAATGAGCAGTTCTTC
.,TRBV6-5,13,TRBD1,TRBJ1-2,CASSYDRARSYTF,TGTGCCAGCAGTTACGACAGGGCCAGGAGCTACACCTTC
once,TRBV29-1,14,.,TRBJ1-4,CSAQETATNEKLFF,TGCAGCGCTCAAGAGACTGCAACTAATGAAAAACTGTTTTTT
.,TRBV10-3,15,TRBD2,TRBJ2-7,CAISGGTGGIYEQYF,TGTGCCATCAGTGGGGGGACGGGGGGAATCTACGAGCAGTACTTC
.,TRBV28,14,.,TRBJ2-1,CASSLEADYNEQFF,TGTGCCAGCAGTTTGGAGGCAGATTACAATGAGCAGTTCTTC
.,TRBV5-1,14,.,TRBJ2-5,CASSRAGLQETQYF,TGCGCCAGCAGCCGGGCGGGGCTTCAGGAGACCCAGTACTTC
.,TRBV11-3,12,.,TRBJ2-3,CASSEGGDTQYF,TGTGCCAGCAGCGAAGGCGGGGATACGCAGTATTTT
.,TRBV25-1,12,.,TRBJ1-2,CASRRDQGGYTF,TGTGCCAGCAGGAGGGACCAGGGTGGCTACACCTTC
.,TRBV11-2,15,.,TRBJ1-3,CASSLQGLPGNTIYF,TGTGCCAGCAGCTTACAGGGGCTCCCTGGAAACACCATATATTTT
.,TRBV7-9,14,.,TRBJ2-4,CASSLLYPENIQYF,TGTGCCAGCAGCTTACTATATCCAGAAAACATTCAGTACTTC
.,TRBV11-3,16,TRBD2,TRBJ2-1,CASSSRLAGVYNEQFF,TGTGCCAGCAGCTCCCGACTAGCAGGAGTTTACAATGAGCAGTTCTTC